The 8 T cell receptor beta chains below all came from one sample that was sequenced in a study of T cell repertoires in cytomegalovirus infection (dated by TCRdb to about 2019). The data were produced on an Illumina HiSeq 1500. TCRdb cleaned the public reads at Q25 with fastp, built clones with MiXCR and kept in-frame beta chains. Each record represents a unique CDR3 protein, reported with the most common genes and DNA among its rows. The sample table shows around 290,000 distinct CDR3 sequences, and roughly 24% are seen once. The ten largest clones represent more than 11% of the sample. Source material: PBMCs. Receptor source: a human donor in good health (CMV status not recorded). Some clones in this sample may be carry-over from other donors' samples.

This clonotype was detected many times. This chain connects TRBV7-6 to TRBJ2-6, with TRBD2 matching 8 bases. J was trimmed by 0 bases and V by 3 bases; bases with no gene match: 7. CDR3 length: 18 amino acids. Germline CDR1 SGHVS, CDR2 FNYEAQ. Here the CDR3 reads CASSLRGAEASGANVLTF. In DNA, the CDR3 is TGTGCCAGCAGCTTGCGGGGGGCAGAGGCCTCTGGGGCCAACGTCCTGACTTTC. The complete variable domain, with remaining parts taken from reference TRBV7-6 and TRBJ2-6, reads GAGVSQSPRYKVTKRGQDVALRCDPISGHVSLYWYRQALGQGPEFLTYFNYEAQQDKSGLPNDRFSAERPEGSISTLTIQRTEQRDSAMYRCASSLRGAEASGANVLTFGAGSRLTVL.

This sequence joins TRBV19 and TRBJ2-3; TRBD2 matches at 10 bases. This CDR3 has 16 residues. The J segment lost 5 bases and the V segment lost 3 bases, leaving 8 bases of the junction unmatched. The germline CDR1 and CDR2 sequences are LNHDA and SQIVND (reference sequence). This CDR3 reads CASSIEAGGPVDTQYF. CDR3 DNA sequence: TGTGCCAGTAGTATCGAAGCGGGGGGGCCGGTAGATACGCAGTATTTT.

This clonotype has more than one count but fewer than ten. The gene calls are TRBV12-3 or TRBV12-4 and TRBJ1-5, with D perhaps TRBD1 (6 bases). This CDR3 has 14 amino acids. V dropped 3 bases and J dropped 7 bases, with 13 bases sitting between them. This chain's CDR3 is CASSFGWDIQPQHF. Here the CDR3 DNA reads TGTGCCAGCAGTTTCGGGTGGGACATCCAGCCCCAGCATTTT.

V usage is TRBV20-1 and J usage is TRBJ2-3; 8 bases map to TRBD1. The CDR3 contains 13 residues. Per germline, CDR1 DFQATT and CDR2 SNEGSKA (reference sequence). Trimming removed 4 bases from V and 3 bases from J; junction bases left unmatched: 3. CDR3 region: CSATGGATDTQYF. The DNA of the CDR3 is TGCAGTGCTACAGGGGGCGCGACAGATACGCAGTATTTT.

The chain couples TRBV25-1 to TRBJ1-2, with D unclear. V gave up 1 base and J gave up 0 bases, with 6 bases separating them. The CDR3 has 14 amino acids. CDR1 and CDR2 (germline): MGHDK, SYGVNS. The DNA for the CDR3 is TGTGCCAGCAGTGAATTGAAAGCTAACTATGGCTACACCTTC. As protein: CASSELKANYGYTF.

V and J are TRBV9 and TRBJ2-3; 7 bases line up with TRBD1. Germline CDR1 and CDR2: SGDLS and YYNGEE. J was trimmed by 4 bases and V by 1 base; bases with no gene match: 12. CDR3 length: 17 amino acids. The CDR3: CASSVRGLRNIADTQYF. CDR3 coding DNA: TGTGCCAGCAGCGTAAGGGGGCTACGTAACATCGCAGATACGCAGTATTTT.

Only a few counts were recorded for this clonotype. The chain uses TRBV6-1 and TRBJ2-7, with TRBD1 identical over 10 bases. The CDR3 sequence is 13 residues long. J lost 6 bases, V lost 4 bases, and 3 bases had no gene match. The germline gives CDR1 MNHNS, CDR2 SASEGT. This CDR3 reads CASSGTGGFEQYF. The DNA for the CDR3 is TGTGCCAGCAGTGGGACAGGGGGTTTCGAGCAGTACTTC.

This clonotype was counted many times. The J gene is TRBJ2-7, the V gene TRBV7-2; perhaps TRBD2 as D (6 bases). This CDR3 spans 14 amino acids. V lost 2 bases, J lost 3 bases, and 11 bases lay in between. The germline gives CDR1 SGHTA, CDR2 FQGNSA. This CDR3 is CASSLRPGDYEQYF. CDR3 sequence (DNA): TGTGCCAGCAGCTTACGACCGGGGGACTACGAGCAGTACTTC.